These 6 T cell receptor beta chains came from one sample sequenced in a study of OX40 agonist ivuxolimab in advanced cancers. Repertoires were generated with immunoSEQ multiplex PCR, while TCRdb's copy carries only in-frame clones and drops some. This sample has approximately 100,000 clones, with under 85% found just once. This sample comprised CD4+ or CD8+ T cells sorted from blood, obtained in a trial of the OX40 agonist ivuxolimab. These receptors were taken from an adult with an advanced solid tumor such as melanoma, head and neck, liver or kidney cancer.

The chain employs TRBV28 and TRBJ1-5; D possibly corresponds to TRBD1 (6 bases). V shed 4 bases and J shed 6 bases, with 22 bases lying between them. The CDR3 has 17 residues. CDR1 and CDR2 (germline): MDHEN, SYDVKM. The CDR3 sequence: CASSSTEQGRGIQPQHF. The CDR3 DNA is TGTGCCAGCAGTTCGACAGAACAGGGCAGGGGAATTCAGCCCCAGCATTTT.

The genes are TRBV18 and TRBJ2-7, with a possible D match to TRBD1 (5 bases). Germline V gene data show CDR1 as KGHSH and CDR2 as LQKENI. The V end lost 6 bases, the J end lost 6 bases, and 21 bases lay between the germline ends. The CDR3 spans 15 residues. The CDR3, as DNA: TGTGCCAGCTCCCTCGGCCGAACAGGTGAAGGCGAGCAGTACTTC. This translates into CASSLGRTGEGEQYF.

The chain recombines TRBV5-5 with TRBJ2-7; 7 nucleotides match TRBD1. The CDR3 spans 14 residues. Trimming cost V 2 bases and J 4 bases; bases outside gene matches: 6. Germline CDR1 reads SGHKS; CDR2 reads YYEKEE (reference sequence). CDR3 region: CASSFDRAAYEQYF. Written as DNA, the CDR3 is TGTGCCAGCAGCTTTGACAGGGCGGCGTACGAGCAGTACTTC.

The CDR3 region has the DNA TGTGCCGTGCAACGGGGGGTCGAGCAGTACTTC. It codes for CAVQRGVEQYF. The rearrangement links TRBV10-3 to TRBJ2-7; 7 nucleotides agree with TRBD2. V lost 11 bases, J lost 6 bases, and 7 bases stayed unmatched. This CDR3 contains 11 residues. The germline V gene encodes CDR1 ENHRY and CDR2 SYGVKD.

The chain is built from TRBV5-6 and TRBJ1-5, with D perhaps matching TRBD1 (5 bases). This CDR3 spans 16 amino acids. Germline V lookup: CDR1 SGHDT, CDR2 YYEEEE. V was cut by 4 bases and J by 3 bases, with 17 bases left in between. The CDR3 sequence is CASSPLRGSTNQPQHF. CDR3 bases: TGTGCCAGCAGCCCACTTAGGGGCAGTACCAATCAGCCCCAGCATTTT.

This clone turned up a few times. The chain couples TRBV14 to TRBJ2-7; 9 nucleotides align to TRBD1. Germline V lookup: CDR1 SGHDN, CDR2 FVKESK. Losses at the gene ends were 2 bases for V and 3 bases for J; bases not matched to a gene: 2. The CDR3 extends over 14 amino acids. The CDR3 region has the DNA TGTGCCAGCAGCCAACCGGGACAGGGCTACGAGCAGTACTTC. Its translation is CASSQPGQGYEQYF.